The 20 T cell receptor beta chains below were found in one sample sequenced in a study of blood T cell repertoires in COVID-19. The repertoire was sequenced with immunoSEQ multiplex PCR; TCRdb's copy has only in-frame clones and lacks some. This table has about 150,000 clones, 80% appearing once. Sequences were obtained from peripheral blood. All receptors come from a woman aged 45-60 years with acute or convalescent COVID-19.

V and J are TRBV13 and TRBJ1-1; 10 bases align to TRBD1. Trimming at V came to 4 bases and at J to 5 bases, leaving 10 bases not matched to a gene. The CDR3 has 16 amino acids. Germline V gene sequence: CDR1 PRHDT, CDR2 FYEKMQ (reference sequence). The CDR3 spells CASSWGAGTGVTEAFF. In DNA, the CDR3 is TGTGCCAGCAGCTGGGGAGCCGGGACAGGGGTTACTGAAGCTTTCTTT.

The J gene is TRBJ1-6, the V gene TRBV11-2, with D uncertain. Looked up from germline, CDR1 is SGHAT and CDR2 is FQNNGV. Trimming took off 0 bases at V and 10 bases at J, with 10 bases between the two ends. There are 14 residues in the CDR3. CDR3 nucleotide sequence: TGTGCCAGCAGCTTAGATCCCCTAAACTCACCCCTCCACTTT. Amino acid sequence: CASSLDPLNSPLHF.

This clone was detected only a few times. This sequence joins TRBV5-1 and TRBJ2-1; 11 bases line up with TRBD1. V trimming: 4 bases; J trimming: 9 bases; junction bases outside the gene matches: 6. The CDR3 spans 14 residues. Germline V gives CDR1 SGHRS, CDR2 YFSETQ. This CDR3 is CASSVMGQGVEQFF. As DNA, the CDR3 is TGCGCCAGCAGCGTAATGGGACAGGGGGTTGAGCAGTTCTTC. Full variable domain (rest looked up from reference TRBV5-1 and TRBJ2-1): KAGVTQTPRYLIKTRGQQVTLSCSPISGHRSVSWYQQTPGQGLQFLFEYFSETQRNKGNFPGRFSGRQFSNSRSEMNVSTLELGDSALYLCASSVMGQGVEQFFGPGTRLTVL.

The chain has TRBV5-4 and TRBJ1-2, with 7 positions matching TRBD1. The V gene end was trimmed by 5 bases and the J gene end by 7 bases; junction bases not matched to a gene: 14. Germline lookup yields CDR1 SGHNT and CDR2 YYREEE (reference sequence). The CDR3 is made up of 15 amino acids. This CDR3 is CASRLFVSQGPGYTF. The DNA for the CDR3 is TGTGCCAGCAGGTTATTTGTGTCACAGGGGCCTGGCTACACCTTC.

This sequence joins TRBV15 and TRBJ1-1; D remains ambiguous. Trimming left V 5 bases short and J 1 base short, with 17 bases between. The CDR3 runs 16 residues. CDR1 is LNHNV and CDR2 is YYDKDF in the germline V gene (reference sequence). DNA for the CDR3: TGTGCCACCAGCCGACGTGAGGGAACACCGAACACTGAAGCTTTCTTT. Translation gives CATSRREGTPNTEAFF.

This clone was found many times. This sequence joins TRBV4-2 and TRBJ1-4; possible D gene TRBD1, 6 bases. Trimming removed 3 bases from V and 0 bases from J, with 11 bases in between. The CDR3 extends over 16 amino acids. Germline loops: CDR1 LGHNA, CDR2 YNFKEQ. CDR3 in amino acids: CASSQDRQATNEKLFF. The CDR3 nucleotides are TGTGCCAGCAGCCAGGACCGACAGGCAACTAATGAAAAACTGTTTTTT.

The V gene is TRBV6-6, the J gene TRBJ1-2; 10 positions match TRBD1. Germline CDR1 is MNHNY and CDR2 is SVGAGI (reference sequence). This CDR3 has 12 residues. J lost 3 bases, V lost 8 bases, and 0 bases had no gene match. The CDR3 region is CASGTGDYGYTF. The CDR3 DNA reads TGTGCCAGCGGGACAGGGGACTATGGCTACACCTTC.

The chain recombines TRBV2 with TRBJ1-3; no definite D call. Trimming took off 7 bases at V and 4 bases at J, with 17 bases between the two ends. Germline V gene sequence: CDR1 SNHLY, CDR2 FYNNEI. The CDR3 consists of 15 residues. CDR3 region: CASIIGSKPGNTIYF. The CDR3 bases are TGTGCCAGCATTATCGGGTCAAAACCCGGAAACACCATATATTTT.

This clone was observed once. The V call is TRBV6-2 or TRBV6-3, the J call TRBJ2-7, with D perhaps TRBD2 (7 bases). CDR3 length: 14 amino acids. CDR1 and CDR2 from the germline V gene are MNHEY and SVGEGT. V lost 4 bases and J 1 base, leaving 11 bases between the germline ends. The CDR3 sequence is CASSSGGQSYEQYF. The CDR3 coding sequence is TGTGCCAGCAGTTCCGGGGGGCAATCCTACGAGCAGTACTTC.

This clone was picked up a small number of times. This rearrangement joins TRBV7-8 to TRBJ2-1, with D possibly TRBD2 on 6 matching bases. Trimming removed 3 bases at V and 3 bases at J, with 12 bases between. Looked up from germline, CDR1 is SGHVS and CDR2 is FQNEAQ. The CDR3 is made up of 15 amino acids. The CDR3 sequence is CASSLSRGSYNEQFF. For the CDR3, the DNA is TGTGCCAGCAGCTTGTCCCGGGGGAGCTACAATGAGCAGTTCTTC.

The J gene is TRBJ1-4, the V gene TRBV5-5; the match to TRBD1 covers 7 bases. Trimming at V came to 4 bases and at J to 7 bases, leaving 16 bases not matched to a gene. CDR3 length: 17 residues. CDR1 and CDR2 (germline): SGHKS, YYEKEE (reference sequence). The CDR3 region is CASSPSPLQGKSEKLFF. The CDR3 DNA reads as TGTGCCAGCAGCCCGAGCCCCCTACAGGGGAAAAGTGAAAAACTGTTTTTT.

The V gene is TRBV7-9, the J gene TRBJ1-1; the D is unclear. CDR1 SEHNR and CDR2 FQNEAQ come from the germline V gene (reference sequence). The length of the CDR3 is 16 residues. V lost 5 bases, J lost 4 bases, and 20 bases lay in between. The CDR3 here is CASSIHREPYGTEAFF. CDR3 bases: TGTGCCAGCAGCATACACCGGGAGCCTTACGGCACTGAAGCTTTCTTT.

V is TRBV19 and J is TRBJ1-1, with 11 nucleotides matching TRBD1. The CDR3 has 15 amino acids. Germline V lookup: CDR1 LNHDA, CDR2 SQIVND (reference sequence). The ends lost 4 bases at V and 11 bases at J; junction bases unmatched: 12. CDR3 DNA sequence: TGTGCCAGTAGTACGGGACAGGGGGTTTCATCGGAGGCTTTCTTT. Amino acid sequence: CASSTGQGVSSEAFF.

The rearrangement uses TRBV5-8 and TRBJ1-5; 8 nucleotides agree with TRBD1. From germline, CDR1 is SGHTS and CDR2 YDEGEE. Trimming removed 4 bases from V and 2 bases from J; junction bases left unmatched: 2. The CDR3 loop spans 14 amino acids. CDR3 in DNA: TGTGCCAGCAGCGGACAGGGCGGCAATCAGCCCCAGCATTTT. Its translation: CASSGQGGNQPQHF.

This chain links TRBV5-1 with TRBJ2-5; D is unresolved. Trimming stripped 1 base from V and 5 bases from J, with 12 bases between. Germline V lookup: CDR1 SGHRS, CDR2 YFSETQ. The CDR3 contains 14 residues. The CDR3 sequence: CASSLQTSGETQYF. CDR3 DNA: TGCGCCAGCAGCTTGCAAACCTCCGGGGAGACCCAGTACTTC. Looking up the rest from reference TRBV5-1 and TRBJ2-5 gives the full variable domain: KAGVTQTPRYLIKTRGQQVTLSCSPISGHRSVSWYQQTPGQGLQFLFEYFSETQRNKGNFPGRFSGRQFSNSRSEMNVSTLELGDSALYLCASSLQTSGETQYFGPGTRLLVL.

The CDR3 DNA follows: TGTGCCAGCAGCTTCTTGACTAGCGGGGCCCACGAGCAGTACTTC. Protein sequence: CASSFLTSGAHEQYF. The rearrangement links TRBV11-2 to TRBJ2-7; 11 positions match TRBD2. This CDR3 comprises 15 residues. Per the germline V gene, CDR1 is SGHAT and CDR2 is FQNNGV. V shed 3 bases and J 5 bases; nucleotides not matched to a gene: 6.

The chain recombines TRBV10-3 with TRBJ2-2; 8 positions agree with TRBD2. The CDR3 covers 17 residues. Germline assignment: CDR1 ENHRY and CDR2 SYGVKD. Trimming at V came to 0 bases and at J to 0 bases, leaving 3 bases not matched to a gene. As DNA, the CDR3 is TGTGCCATCAGTGAGTCCGGGGGGGGCGCGAACACCGGGGAGCTGTTTTTT. Its translation is CAISESGGGANTGELFF.

This clone was found many times. The chain carries TRBV19 and TRBJ2-2; 7 nucleotides agree with TRBD1. This CDR3 is built from 17 residues. CDR1 and CDR2 (germline): LNHDA, SQIVND (reference sequence). The junction had 10 bases not matched to a gene; V was cut back by 4 bases and J by 2 bases. The CDR3 DNA reads TGTGCCAGTAGTAACGCACAGGGGTCATTAAACACCGGGGAGCTGTTTTTT. The encoded protein is CASSNAQGSLNTGELFF.

Here the CDR3 reads CASAGVYGYTF. In DNA form, the CDR3 reads TGTGCCAGCGCAGGGGTGTATGGCTACACCTTC. V gene TRBV5-4 combines with J gene TRBJ1-2; a possible D gene is TRBD1 (6 bases). V was cut by 7 bases and J by 5 bases, with 9 bases left in between. The CDR3 loop spans 11 amino acids. Germline V gene lookup returns CDR1 SGHNT and CDR2 YYREEE (reference sequence). The full variable domain, rest sourced from reference TRBV5-4 and TRBJ1-2, is ETGVTQSPTHLIKTRGQQVTLRCSSQSGHNTVSWYQQALGQGPQFIFQYYREEENGRGNFPPRFSGLQFPNYSSELNVNALELDDSALYLCASAGVYGYTFGSGTRLTVV.

The sample holds a few counts of this clone. The chain combines TRBV7-8 with TRBJ1-2; a weak D match, TRBD1 (6 bases). Germline lookup yields CDR1 SGHVS and CDR2 FQNEAQ. The CDR3 loop spans 14 amino acids. Trimming removed 0 bases from V and 2 bases from J, with 7 bases in between. The CDR3, as DNA: TGTGCCAGCAGCTTAGCCACAGGGAACTATGGCTACACCTTC. Translating it yields CASSLATGNYGYTF.